Each of the 10 T cell receptor beta chains below was sequenced from the same sample in a study of T cells after somatic rescue of genetic block. TCRdb's copy holds only in-frame clones and misses some; the assay was immunoSEQ multiplex PCR. The sample shows 8,000 to 9,000 clones, 80% of them seen only once. The sequenced material came from peripheral blood mononuclear cells (PBMCs). These receptors originate from a boy under 18.

This chain uses TRBV10-3 with TRBJ1-1; 7 bases fit TRBD1. J lost 0 bases, V lost 6 bases, and 4 bases had no gene match. Per the germline V gene, CDR1 is ENHRY and CDR2 is SYGVKD. The CDR3 has 14 amino acids. The CDR3, as DNA: TGTGCCATCAGGGAGACAGGGCTGAACACTGAAGCTTTCTTT. Translation: CAIRETGLNTEAFF.

CDR3 loop: CAISGAYSNQPQHF. The DNA of the CDR3 is TGTGCCATCAGTGGGGCTTATAGCAATCAGCCCCAGCATTTT. The rearrangement uses TRBV10-3 and TRBJ1-5; D is uncertain. V was cut by 4 bases and J by 0 bases, with 7 bases left in between. The CDR3 sequence is 14 residues long. Germline values: CDR1 ENHRY, CDR2 SYGVKD.

This clone was seen a single time. The rearrangement links TRBV9 to TRBJ1-6, with D maybe TRBD1 (5 bases). This CDR3 contains 15 residues. The V gene lost 4 bases and the J gene lost 7 bases, with 15 bases spanning the gap. Germline V lookup: CDR1 SGDLS, CDR2 YYNGEE. The CDR3 sequence: CASSPGTGGNSPLHF. The CDR3 DNA reads as TGTGCCAGCAGCCCTGGGACGGGCGGGAATTCACCCCTCCACTTT. Full variable domain (outside the CDR3, taken from reference TRBV9 and TRBJ1-6): DSGVTQTPKHLITATGQRVTLRCSPRSGDLSVYWYQQSLDQGLQFLIQYYNGEERAKGNILERFSAQQFPDLHSELNLSSLELGDSALYFCASSPGTGGNSPLHFGNGTRLTVT.

The CDR3 DNA reads TGTGCCAGCAGTGTCTCTTGGGGACAGGGAGGGAATGAGCAGTTCTTC. Residues: CASSVSWGQGGNEQFF. The genes are TRBV2 and TRBJ2-1; 9 nucleotides agree with TRBD1. This CDR3 spans 16 amino acids. Trimming at V came to 4 bases and at J to 7 bases, leaving 11 bases not matched to a gene. Germline V gene data show CDR1 as SNHLY and CDR2 as FYNNEI.

J is TRBJ2-3 and V is TRBV9; the D gene could be TRBD1 or TRBD2 (5 bases each). V dropped 2 bases and J dropped 2 bases, with 12 bases sitting between them. CDR3 length: 15 residues. Per the germline V gene, CDR1 is SGDLS and CDR2 is YYNGEE. CDR3 amino acids: CASSVGWGFTDTQYF. DNA for the CDR3: TGTGCCAGCAGCGTGGGCTGGGGGTTCACAGATACGCAGTATTTT. The variable domain in full, with the rest retrieved from reference TRBV9 and TRBJ2-3, is DSGVTQTPKHLITATGQRVTLRCSPRSGDLSVYWYQQSLDQGLQFLIQYYNGEERAKGNILERFSAQQFPDLHSELNLSSLELGDSALYFCASSVGWGFTDTQYFGPGTRLTVL.

The V and J genes are TRBV6-5 and TRBJ2-3; D is unresolved. The ends were cut back, 0 bases at V and 2 bases at J, with 9 bases in the middle. Per the germline V gene, CDR1 is MNHEY and CDR2 is SVGAGI. This CDR3 has 15 residues. Here the CDR3 DNA reads TGTGCCAGCAGTTACTCGGGGATTACCACAGATACGCAGTATTTT. Amino acids: CASSYSGITTDTQYF.

V gene TRBV13 combines with J gene TRBJ1-1; D is unresolved. The CDR3 contains 11 residues. V lost 3 bases, J lost 5 bases, and 4 bases lay in between. Per the germline V gene, CDR1 is PRHDT and CDR2 is FYEKMQ (reference sequence). CDR3 residues: CASSFRTEAFF. Written as DNA, the CDR3 is TGTGCCAGCAGCTTTAGGACTGAAGCTTTCTTT.

V usage is TRBV19 and J usage is TRBJ2-3, with D tentatively TRBD2 (7 bases). The CDR3 covers 15 residues. V was pared by 7 bases and J by 3 bases, with 17 bases between. Germline CDR1 LNHDA, CDR2 SQIVND (reference sequence). The CDR3 sequence is CASNKGGGFTDTQYF. For the CDR3, the DNA is TGTGCCAGTAATAAAGGCGGGGGCTTTACAGATACGCAGTATTTT.

Concerning this clone itself: The junction departs from germline at one end; a sequencing error may be responsible. V usage is TRBV9 and J usage is TRBJ1-1, with 8 bases matching TRBD1. The germline gives CDR1 SGDLS, CDR2 YYNGEE. The CDR3 is 13 amino acids. DNA for the CDR3: TGTGCCAGCAGCGTAGGAGAGGGCCTGGACAGGGCGTTT. Its translation: CASSVGEGLDRAF.

The DNA for the CDR3 is TGTGCCAGCAGTTACGGCGGCGGGGGGGCCCGGGAGACCCAGTACTTC. Residues: CASSYGGGGARETQYF. The V and J genes are TRBV6-5 and TRBJ2-5; 9 nucleotides agree with TRBD2. The CDR3 extends over 16 amino acids. V shed 2 bases and J 5 bases; nucleotides not matched to a gene: 9. Looked up from germline, CDR1 is MNHEY and CDR2 is SVGAGI.